This T cell receptor beta chain was identified during a study of CD8 T cells in Susac syndrome. Study-level points and caveats: Clonal expansion was not observed in the Susac syndrome CD4+ T cell repertoires.

The CDR3 runs 13 residues. The junction had 5 bases not matched to a gene; V was cut back by 7 bases and J by 0 bases. Germline V gene data show CDR1 as DFQATT and CDR2 as SNEGSKA (reference sequence). Random hexamers were used to reverse transcribe about 0.45 to 1 ug of RNA. The CDR3 of TCR beta was amplified by immunoSEQ multiplex PCR across 54 Vbeta and 13 Jbeta. TCRdb called the immunoSEQ multiplex PCR reads again in MiXCR, with one record for every CDR3 protein. The sample has about 140,000 distinct CDR3 sequences; over 90% are singletons. In regard to this clonotype: Its target is not known.

TEMRA cells were enriched by FACS, while CD8+ and CD4+ T cells were obtained through a negative isolation that was performed magnetically. V gene TRBV20-1 combines with J gene TRBJ1-2, with 7 bases identical to TRBD1. What was sequenced was CD4+ T cells from PBMCs. This TCR was sampled from a human donor with Susac syndrome. The CDR3 coding sequence is TGCAGTGGAGCAGACAGGGCTAACTATGGCTACACCTTC. It is translated as CSGADRANYGYTF.